Given below is one T cell receptor beta chain in context. Antigen specificity is unknown. The same CDR3 arises from other DNA sequences in this sample as well. This entry belongs to a study of shared clonotypes between healthy human individuals. General observations from the study: A few donors showed sharing of around 5% of naive CD4 clonotypes.

CD45RO-negative CD8 cells positively selected for CCR7 made up the naive population, which excluded terminally differentiated effector memory CD45RA+ cells. The V and J ends lost 3 bases and 6 bases respectively, with 9 bases between them. Looked up from germline, CDR1 is LNHDA and CDR2 is SQIVND (reference sequence). There are 13 residues in the CDR3. The deep-level immunoSEQ assay was used. It was across several immunoSEQ plates that each subset's genomic DNA was evenly split. Methods used by the authors: Filtering differed because ImmunoSEQ produced junction-only sequences that carried no quality scores. Sequencing used immunoSEQ multiplex PCR; TCRdb keeps in-frame clones, though not all of them. That table furnishes V, J and clone size, whereas the DNA furnished D and trimming. The data show around 1,900,000 clones, with 93% seen just once and approximately 1.7% held by the top ten.

This chain connects TRBV19 to TRBJ1-5, with D possibly being TRBD1 (5 bases). Sequencing was performed on naive CD8+ T cells from PBMCs. This clonotype was obtained from a man younger than 35 in good health. Some clones in this sample may be carry-over from other donors' samples. The CDR3, as DNA: TGTGCCAGTAGTATCGGGGGTACTCAGCCCCAGCATTTT. It encodes CASSIGGTQPQHF.